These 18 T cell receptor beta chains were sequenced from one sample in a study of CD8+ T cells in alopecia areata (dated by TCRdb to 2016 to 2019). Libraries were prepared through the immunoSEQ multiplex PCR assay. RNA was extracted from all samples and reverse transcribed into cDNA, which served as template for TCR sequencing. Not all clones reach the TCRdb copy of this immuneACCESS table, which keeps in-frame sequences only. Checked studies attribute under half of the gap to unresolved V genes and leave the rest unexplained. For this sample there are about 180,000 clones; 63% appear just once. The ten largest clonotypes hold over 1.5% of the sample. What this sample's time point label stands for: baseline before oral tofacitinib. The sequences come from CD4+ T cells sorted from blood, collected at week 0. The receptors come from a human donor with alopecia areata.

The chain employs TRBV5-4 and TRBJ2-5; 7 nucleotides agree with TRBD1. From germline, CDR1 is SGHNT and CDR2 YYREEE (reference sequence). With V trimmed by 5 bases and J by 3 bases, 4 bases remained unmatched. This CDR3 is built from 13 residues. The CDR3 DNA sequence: TGTGCCAGCAGTTCAACAGGGGAAGAGACCCAGTACTTC. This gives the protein CASSSTGEETQYF.

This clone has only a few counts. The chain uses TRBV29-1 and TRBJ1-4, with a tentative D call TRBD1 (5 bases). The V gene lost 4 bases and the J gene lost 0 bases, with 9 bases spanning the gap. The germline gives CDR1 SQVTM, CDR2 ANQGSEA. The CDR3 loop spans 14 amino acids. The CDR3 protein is CSVAGAATNEKLFF. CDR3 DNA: TGCAGCGTTGCTGGGGCTGCAACTAATGAAAAACTGTTTTTT.

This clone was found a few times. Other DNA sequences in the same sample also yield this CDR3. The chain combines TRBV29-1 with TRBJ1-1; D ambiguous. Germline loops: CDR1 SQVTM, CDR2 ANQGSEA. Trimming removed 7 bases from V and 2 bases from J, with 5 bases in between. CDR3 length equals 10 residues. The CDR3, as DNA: TGCAGCGCCCAAAACACTGAAGCTTTCTTT. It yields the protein CSAQNTEAFF.

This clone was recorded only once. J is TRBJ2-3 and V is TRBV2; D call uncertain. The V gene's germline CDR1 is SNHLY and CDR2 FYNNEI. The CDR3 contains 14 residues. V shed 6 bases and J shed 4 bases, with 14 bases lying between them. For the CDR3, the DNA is TGTGCCAGCAGGAAGGATACGACGGCAGATACGCAGTATTTT. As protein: CASRKDTTADTQYF.

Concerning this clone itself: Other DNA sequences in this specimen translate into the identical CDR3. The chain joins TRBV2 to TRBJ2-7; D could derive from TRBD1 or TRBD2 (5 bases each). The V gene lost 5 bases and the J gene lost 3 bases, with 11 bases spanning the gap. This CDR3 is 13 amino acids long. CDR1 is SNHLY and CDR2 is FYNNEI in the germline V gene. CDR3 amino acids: CASSRDRSYEQYF. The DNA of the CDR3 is TGTGCCAGCAGTCGGGACCGTAGCTACGAGCAGTACTTC.

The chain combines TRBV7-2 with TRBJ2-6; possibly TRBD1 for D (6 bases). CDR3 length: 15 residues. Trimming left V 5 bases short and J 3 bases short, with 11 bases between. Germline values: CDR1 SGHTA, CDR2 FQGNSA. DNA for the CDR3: TGTGCCAGCAGCGGCACAGGGTTTGGGGCCAACGTCCTGACTTTC. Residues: CASSGTGFGANVLTF.

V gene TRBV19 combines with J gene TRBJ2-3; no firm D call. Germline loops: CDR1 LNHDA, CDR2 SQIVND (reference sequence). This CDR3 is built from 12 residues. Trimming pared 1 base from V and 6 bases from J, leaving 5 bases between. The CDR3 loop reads CASSIGMDTQYF. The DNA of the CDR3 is TGTGCCAGTAGTATAGGGATGGATACGCAGTATTTT. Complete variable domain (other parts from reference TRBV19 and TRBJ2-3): DGGITQSPKYLFRKEGQNVTLSCEQNLNHDAMYWYRQDPGQGLRLIYYSQIVNDFQKGDIAEGYSVSREKKESFPLTVTSAQKNPTAFYLCASSIGMDTQYFGPGTRLTVL.

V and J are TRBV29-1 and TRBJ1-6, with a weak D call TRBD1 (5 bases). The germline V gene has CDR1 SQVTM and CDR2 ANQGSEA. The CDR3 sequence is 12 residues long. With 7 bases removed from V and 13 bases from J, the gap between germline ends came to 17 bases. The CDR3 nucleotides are TGCAGCGGTGGTGAGGCCAAGGGGCCCCTCCACTTT. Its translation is CSGGEAKGPLHF. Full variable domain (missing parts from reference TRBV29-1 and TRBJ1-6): SAVISQKPSRDICQRGTSLTIQCQVDSQVTMMFWYRQQPGQSLTLIATANQGSEATYESGFVIDKFPISRPNLTFSTLTVSNMSPEDSSIYLCSGGEAKGPLHFGNGTRLTVT.

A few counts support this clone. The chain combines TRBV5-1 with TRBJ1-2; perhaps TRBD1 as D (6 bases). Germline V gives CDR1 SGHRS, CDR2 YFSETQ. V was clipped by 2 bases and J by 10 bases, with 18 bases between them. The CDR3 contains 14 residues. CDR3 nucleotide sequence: TGCGCCAGCAGCTTCGTCGCAAACAGGGCAGACTACACCTTC. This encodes CASSFVANRADYTF. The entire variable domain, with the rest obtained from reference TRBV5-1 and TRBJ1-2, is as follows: KAGVTQTPRYLIKTRGQQVTLSCSPISGHRSVSWYQQTPGQGLQFLFEYFSETQRNKGNFPGRFSGRQFSNSRSEMNVSTLELGDSALYLCASSFVANRADYTFGSGTRLTVV.

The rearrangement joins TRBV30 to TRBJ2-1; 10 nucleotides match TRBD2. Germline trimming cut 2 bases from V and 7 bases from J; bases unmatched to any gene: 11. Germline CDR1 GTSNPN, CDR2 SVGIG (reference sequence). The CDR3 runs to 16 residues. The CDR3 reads CAWSPLRLAGVNEQFF. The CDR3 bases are TGTGCCTGGAGTCCTCTCAGGCTAGCGGGGGTAAATGAGCAGTTCTTC.

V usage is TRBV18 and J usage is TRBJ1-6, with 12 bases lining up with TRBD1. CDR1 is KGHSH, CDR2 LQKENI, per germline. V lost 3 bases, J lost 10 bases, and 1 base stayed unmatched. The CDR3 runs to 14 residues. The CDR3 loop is CASSPGQGASPLHF. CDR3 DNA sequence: TGTGCCAGCTCACCGGGACAGGGGGCCTCACCCCTCCACTTT.

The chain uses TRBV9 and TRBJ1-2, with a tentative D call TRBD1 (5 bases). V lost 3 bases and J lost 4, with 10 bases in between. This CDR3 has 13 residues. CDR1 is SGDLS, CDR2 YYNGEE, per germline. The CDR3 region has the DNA TGTGCCAGCAGCGAGGGGTTGTCCTATGGCTACACCTTC. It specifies CASSEGLSYGYTF. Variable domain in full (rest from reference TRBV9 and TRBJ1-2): DSGVTQTPKHLITATGQRVTLRCSPRSGDLSVYWYQQSLDQGLQFLIQYYNGEERAKGNILERFSAQQFPDLHSELNLSSLELGDSALYFCASSEGLSYGYTFGSGTRLTVV.

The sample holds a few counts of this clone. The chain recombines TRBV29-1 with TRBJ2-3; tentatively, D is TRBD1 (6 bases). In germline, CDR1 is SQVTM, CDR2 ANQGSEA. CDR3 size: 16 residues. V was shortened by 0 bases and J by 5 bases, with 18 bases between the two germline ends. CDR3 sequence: CSVEDYGTGPGDTQYF. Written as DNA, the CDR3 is TGCAGCGTTGAAGATTATGGCACAGGGCCGGGAGATACGCAGTATTTT.

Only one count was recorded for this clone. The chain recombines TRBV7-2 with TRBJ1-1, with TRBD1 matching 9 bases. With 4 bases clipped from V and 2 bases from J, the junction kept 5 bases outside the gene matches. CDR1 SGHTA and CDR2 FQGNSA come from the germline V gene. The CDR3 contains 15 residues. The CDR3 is CASSSGQGRNTEAFF. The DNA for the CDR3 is TGTGCCAGCAGCTCAGGACAGGGGAGAAACACTGAAGCTTTCTTT.

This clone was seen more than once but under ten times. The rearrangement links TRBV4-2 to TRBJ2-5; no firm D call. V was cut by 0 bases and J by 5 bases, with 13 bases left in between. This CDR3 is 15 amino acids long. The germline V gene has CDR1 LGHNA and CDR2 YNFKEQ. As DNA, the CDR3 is TGTGCCAGCAGCCAAGAAACCACACCGAGGGAGACCCAGTACTTC. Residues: CASSQETTPRETQYF.

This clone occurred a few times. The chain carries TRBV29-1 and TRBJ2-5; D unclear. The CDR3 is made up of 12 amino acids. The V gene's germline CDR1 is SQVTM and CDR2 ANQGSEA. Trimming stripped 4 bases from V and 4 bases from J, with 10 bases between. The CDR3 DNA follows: TGCAGCGTTGTGGGTAGGGCAGAGACCCAGTACTTC. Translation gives CSVVGRAETQYF.

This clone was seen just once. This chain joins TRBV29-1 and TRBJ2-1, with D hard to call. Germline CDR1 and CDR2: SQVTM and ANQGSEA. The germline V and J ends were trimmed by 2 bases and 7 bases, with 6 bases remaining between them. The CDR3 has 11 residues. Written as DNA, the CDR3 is TGCAGCGTTGAACCGGCAAATGAGCAGTTCTTC. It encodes CSVEPANEQFF.

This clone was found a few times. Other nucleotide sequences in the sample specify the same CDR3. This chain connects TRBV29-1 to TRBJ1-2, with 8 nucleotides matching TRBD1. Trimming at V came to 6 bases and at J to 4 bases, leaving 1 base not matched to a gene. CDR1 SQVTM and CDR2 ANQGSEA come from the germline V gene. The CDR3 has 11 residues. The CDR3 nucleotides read TGCAGCGTAACAGGGGGCTATGGCTACACCTTC. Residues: CSVTGGYGYTF.